The clone carrying this TCR beta chain occurred a few times. Its antigen remains unknown. This sample was included in a study of T cells after yellow fever vaccination. Overall study findings and caveats: The booster response re-showed most primary clones: around 97% CD4, approximately 85% CD8. FACS-sorted repertoires might harbor abundant contaminating clonotypes from the bulk population. Among all clonotypes, a small share was observed in both CD4 and CD8 compartments.

The CDR3 extends over 13 amino acids. Trimming took 4 bases from V and 7 from J, leaving 11 bases between them. Germline values: CDR1 SGHRS, CDR2 YFSETQ. Making TCR cDNA involved 5'RACE template switching, which added UMIs and a universal primer site. MiXCR, applied by TCRdb to the 5' RACE reads, yields one record per CDR3 protein. This sample carries a few hundred thousand distinct CDR3 sequences, under 15% of them seen once, and the ten largest clones take 0.4% to 0.65%. This sequence joins TRBV5-1 and TRBJ2-2; no clear D gene. Source: CD4+ T cells sorted from PBMCs, taken 45 days after the yellow fever booster vaccination. The TCR comes from a man aged 30 to 45 who received the YFV17D yellow fever vaccine. The CDR3 coding sequence is TGCGCCAGCAGCATGGTTGGCGACGGGGAGCTGTTTTTT. As protein: CASSMVGDGELFF.